This TCR beta chain was captured by sequencing in a study of identical twins. Broader study findings: Modeled out-of-frame TCR alpha sharing in monozygotic twins fell below observed levels. Cross-sectional statistics, not tracking of the same donors, supported the conclusions.

This clonotype came up a few times. Its specificity is not known. Via MiXCR, TCRdb re-called the 5' RACE reads, giving one row per CDR3 protein. The sample carries approximately 210,000 distinct CDR3 sequences, around 10% recorded once. This CDR3 contains 16 residues. In germline, CDR1 is SGDLS, CDR2 YYNGEE. Trimming took off 0 bases at V and 0 bases at J, with 10 bases between the two ends. The sample taken for sequencing was memory (CD45RO+) T cells sorted from blood. This clonotype originated in a woman younger than 35 in good health. This chain uses TRBV9 with TRBJ1-3; D might be TRBD1 (5 bases). CDR3 sequence reads: CASSVEVGGSGNTIYF. For the CDR3, the DNA is TGTGCCAGCAGCGTAGAAGTGGGGGGCTCTGGAAACACCATATATTTT.